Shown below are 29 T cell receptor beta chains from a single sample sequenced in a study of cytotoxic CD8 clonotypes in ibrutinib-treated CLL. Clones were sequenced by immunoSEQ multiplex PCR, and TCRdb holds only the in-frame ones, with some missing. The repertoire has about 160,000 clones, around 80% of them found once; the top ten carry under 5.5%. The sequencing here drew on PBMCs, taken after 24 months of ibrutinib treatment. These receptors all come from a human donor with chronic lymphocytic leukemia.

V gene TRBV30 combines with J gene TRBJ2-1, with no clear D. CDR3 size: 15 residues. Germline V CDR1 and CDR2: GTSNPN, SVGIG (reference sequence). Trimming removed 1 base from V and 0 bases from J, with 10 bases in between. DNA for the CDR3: TGTGCCTGGAGTGGCCCCCCCAGCTCCTACAATGAGCAGTTCTTC. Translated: CAWSGPPSSYNEQFF.

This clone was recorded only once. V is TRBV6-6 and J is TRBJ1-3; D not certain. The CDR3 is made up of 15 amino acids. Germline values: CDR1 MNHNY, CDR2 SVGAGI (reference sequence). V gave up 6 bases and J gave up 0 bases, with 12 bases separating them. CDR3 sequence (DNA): TGTGCCAGCAGGCCCCCGCGGGGCTCTGGAAACACCATATATTTT. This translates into CASRPPRGSGNTIYF.

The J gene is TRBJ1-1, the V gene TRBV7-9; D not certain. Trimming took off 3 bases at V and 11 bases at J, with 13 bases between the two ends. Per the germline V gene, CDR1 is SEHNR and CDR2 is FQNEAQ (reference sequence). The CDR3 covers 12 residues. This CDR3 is CASSFSAEEAFF. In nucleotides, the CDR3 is TGTGCCAGCAGCTTCTCGGCGGAAGAGGCTTTCTTT.

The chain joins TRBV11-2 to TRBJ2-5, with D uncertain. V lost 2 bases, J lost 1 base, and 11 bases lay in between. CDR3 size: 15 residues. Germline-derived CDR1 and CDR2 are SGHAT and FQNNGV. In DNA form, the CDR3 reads TGTGCCAGCAGCTTAAGGTCAGCCCTCCAAGAGACCCAGTACTTC. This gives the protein CASSLRSALQETQYF. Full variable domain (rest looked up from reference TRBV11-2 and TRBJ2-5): EAGVAQSPRYKIIEKRQSVAFWCNPISGHATLYWYQQILGQGPKLLIQFQNNGVVDDSQLPKDRFSAERLKGVDSTLKIQPAKLEDSAVYLCASSLRSALQETQYFGPGTRLLVL.

For the CDR3, the DNA is TGTGCCAGCAGCTTGGCGGGGATATTCCACAATGAGCAGTTCTTC. It translates to CASSLAGIFHNEQFF. The genes are TRBV5-4 and TRBJ2-1; possible D gene TRBD2, 5 bases. Germline assignment: CDR1 SGHNT and CDR2 YYREEE (reference sequence). With 0 bases removed from V and 5 bases from J, the gap between germline ends came to 12 bases. The CDR3 is 15 residues long.

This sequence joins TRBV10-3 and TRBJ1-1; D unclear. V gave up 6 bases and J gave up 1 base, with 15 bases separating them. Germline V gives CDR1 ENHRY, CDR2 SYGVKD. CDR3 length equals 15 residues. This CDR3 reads CAIRPNVGRNTEAFF. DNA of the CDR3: TGTGCCATCAGGCCAAATGTAGGGCGGAACACTGAAGCTTTCTTT.

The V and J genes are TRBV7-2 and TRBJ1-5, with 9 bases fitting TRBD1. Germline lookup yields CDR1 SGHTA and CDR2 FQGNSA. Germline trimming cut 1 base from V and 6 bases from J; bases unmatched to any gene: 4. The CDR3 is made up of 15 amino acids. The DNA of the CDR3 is TGTGCCAGCAGCTTAGGGGACAGGGTTGCTCAGCCCCAGCATTTT. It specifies CASSLGDRVAQPQHF. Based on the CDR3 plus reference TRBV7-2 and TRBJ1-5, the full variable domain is GAGVSQSPSNKVTEKGKDVELRCDPISGHTALYWYRQSLGQGLEFLIYFQGNSAPDKSGLPSDRFSAERTGGSVSTLTIQRTQQEDSAVYLCASSLGDRVAQPQHFGDGTRLSIL.

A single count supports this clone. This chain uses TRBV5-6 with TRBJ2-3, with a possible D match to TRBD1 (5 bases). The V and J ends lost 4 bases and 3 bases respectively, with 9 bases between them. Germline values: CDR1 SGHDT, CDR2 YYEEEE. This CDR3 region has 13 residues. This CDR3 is CASSKYRTDTQYF. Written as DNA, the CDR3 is TGTGCCAGCAGCAAATACAGGACAGATACGCAGTATTTT.

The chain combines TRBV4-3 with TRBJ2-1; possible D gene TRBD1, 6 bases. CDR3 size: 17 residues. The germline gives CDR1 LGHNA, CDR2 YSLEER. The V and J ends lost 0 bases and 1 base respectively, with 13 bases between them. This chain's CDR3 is CASSQDLTGGSYNEQFF. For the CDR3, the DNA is TGCGCCAGCAGCCAAGATTTGACAGGTGGGTCCTACAATGAGCAGTTCTTC.

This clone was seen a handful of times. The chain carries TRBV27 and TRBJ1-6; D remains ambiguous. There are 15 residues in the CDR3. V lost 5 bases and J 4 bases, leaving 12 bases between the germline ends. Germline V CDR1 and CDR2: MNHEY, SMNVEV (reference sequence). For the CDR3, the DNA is TGTGCCAGCAGTAAGAACGGTATTTATAATTCACCCCTCCACTTT. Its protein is CASSKNGIYNSPLHF.

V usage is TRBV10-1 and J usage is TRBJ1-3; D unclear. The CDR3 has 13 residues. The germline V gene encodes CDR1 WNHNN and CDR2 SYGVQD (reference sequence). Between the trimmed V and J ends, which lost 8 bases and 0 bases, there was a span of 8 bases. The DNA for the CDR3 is TGCGCCAGCCGGCCGAACTCTGGAAACACCATATATTTT. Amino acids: CASRPNSGNTIYF.

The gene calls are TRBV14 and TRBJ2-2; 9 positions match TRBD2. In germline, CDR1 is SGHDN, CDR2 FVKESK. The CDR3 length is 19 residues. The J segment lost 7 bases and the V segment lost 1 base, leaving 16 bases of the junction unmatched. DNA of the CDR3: TGTGCCAGCAGCCAAGTTGGGTCGGGACTAGCCTCTCGTGGCGGGGAGCTGTTTTTT. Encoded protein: CASSQVGSGLASRGGELFF.

The CDR3 loop reads CASSLGQFTYEQYF. The CDR3 DNA follows: TGTGCCAGCAGCTTAGGACAGTTCACCTACGAGCAGTACTTC. The chain carries TRBV11-2 and TRBJ2-7; a weak D match, TRBD1 (5 bases). The germline CDR1 and CDR2 sequences are SGHAT and FQNNGV. Trimming took off 1 base at V and 2 bases at J, with 9 bases between the two ends. This CDR3 is 14 amino acids long.

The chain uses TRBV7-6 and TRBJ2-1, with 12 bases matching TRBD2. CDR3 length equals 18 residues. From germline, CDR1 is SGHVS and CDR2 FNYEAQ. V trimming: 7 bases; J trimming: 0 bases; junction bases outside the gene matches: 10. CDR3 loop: CASKGLAGGLSSYNEQFF. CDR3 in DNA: TGTGCCAGCAAAGGGCTAGCGGGAGGGCTCAGCTCCTACAATGAGCAGTTCTTC.

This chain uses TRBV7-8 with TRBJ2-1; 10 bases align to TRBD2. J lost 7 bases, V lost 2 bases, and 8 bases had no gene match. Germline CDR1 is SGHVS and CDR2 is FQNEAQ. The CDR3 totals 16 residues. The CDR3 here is CASSLRLAGARNEQFF. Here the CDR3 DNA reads TGTGCCAGCAGCTTACGGCTAGCGGGAGCGAGGAATGAGCAGTTCTTC.

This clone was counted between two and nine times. CDR3 residues: CASIGRSYNEQFF. For the CDR3, the DNA is TGTGCCAGCATCGGGCGCTCCTACAATGAGCAGTTCTTC. The chain combines TRBV2 with TRBJ2-1; D gene unclear. The germline gives CDR1 SNHLY, CDR2 FYNNEI. V lost 7 bases and J 0 bases, leaving 7 bases between the germline ends. This CDR3 is 13 amino acids long.

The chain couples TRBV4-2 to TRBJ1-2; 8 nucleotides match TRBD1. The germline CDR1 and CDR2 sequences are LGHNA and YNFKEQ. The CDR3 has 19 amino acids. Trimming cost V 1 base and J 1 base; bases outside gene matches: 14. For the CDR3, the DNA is TGTGCCAGCAGCCAAGCTGTCCAGGGGACAGGTCTTTATAACTATGGCTACACCTTC. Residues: CASSQAVQGTGLYNYGYTF.

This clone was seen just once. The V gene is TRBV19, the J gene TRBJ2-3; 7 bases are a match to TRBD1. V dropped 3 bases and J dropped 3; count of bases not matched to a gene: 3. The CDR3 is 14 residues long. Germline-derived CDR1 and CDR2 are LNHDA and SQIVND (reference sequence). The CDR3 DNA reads TGTGCCAGTAGTATGACAGGGCGTACAGATACGCAGTATTTT. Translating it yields CASSMTGRTDTQYF.

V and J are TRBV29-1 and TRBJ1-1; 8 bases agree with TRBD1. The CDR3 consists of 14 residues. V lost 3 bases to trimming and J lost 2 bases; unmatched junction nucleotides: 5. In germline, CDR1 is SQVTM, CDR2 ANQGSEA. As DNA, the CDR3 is TGCAGCGTTGAGGGGACAGGCTTTAACACTGAAGCTTTCTTT. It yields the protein CSVEGTGFNTEAFF.

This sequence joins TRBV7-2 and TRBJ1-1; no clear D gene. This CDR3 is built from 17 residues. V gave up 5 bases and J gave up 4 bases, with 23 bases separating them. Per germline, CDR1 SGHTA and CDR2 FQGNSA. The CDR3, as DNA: TGTGCCAGCAGCCTAGTTGCGGAGGGAATTGTGTTCACTGAAGCTTTCTTT. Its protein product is CASSLVAEGIVFTEAFF. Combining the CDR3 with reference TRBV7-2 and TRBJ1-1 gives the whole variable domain GAGVSQSPSNKVTEKGKDVELRCDPISGHTALYWYRQSLGQGLEFLIYFQGNSAPDKSGLPSDRFSAERTGGSVSTLTIQRTQQEDSAVYLCASSLVAEGIVFTEAFFGQGTRLTVV.

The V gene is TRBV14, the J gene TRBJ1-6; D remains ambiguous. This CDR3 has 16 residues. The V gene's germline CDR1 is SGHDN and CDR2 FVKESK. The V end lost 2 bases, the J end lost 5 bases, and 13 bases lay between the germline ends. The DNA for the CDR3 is TGTGCCAGCAGCCAATTGGGCAGCCCGGATAATTCACCCCTCCACTTT. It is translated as CASSQLGSPDNSPLHF.

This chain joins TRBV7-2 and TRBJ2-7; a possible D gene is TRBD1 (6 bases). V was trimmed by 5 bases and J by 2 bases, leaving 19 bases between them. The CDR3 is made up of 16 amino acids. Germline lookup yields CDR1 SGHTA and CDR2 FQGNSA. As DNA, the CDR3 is TGTGCCAGCAGCCCCGCCGGGTCAGGGGTGGCCTACGAGCAGTACTTC. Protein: CASSPAGSGVAYEQYF.

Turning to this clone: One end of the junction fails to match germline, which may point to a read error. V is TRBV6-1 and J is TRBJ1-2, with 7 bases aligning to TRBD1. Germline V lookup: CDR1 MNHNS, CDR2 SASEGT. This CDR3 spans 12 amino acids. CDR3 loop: CTSRGQYYGYTF. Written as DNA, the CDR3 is TGTACCAGCAGGGGACAGTACTATGGCTACACCTTC.

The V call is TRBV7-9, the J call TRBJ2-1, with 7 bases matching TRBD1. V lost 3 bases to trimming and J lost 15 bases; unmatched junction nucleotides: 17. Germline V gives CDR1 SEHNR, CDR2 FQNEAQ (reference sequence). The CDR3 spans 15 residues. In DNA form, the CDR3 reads TGTGCCAGCAGCTTGGGCCTGACAGGGAAGGCCAAGGGGTTCTTC. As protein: CASSLGLTGKAKGFF.

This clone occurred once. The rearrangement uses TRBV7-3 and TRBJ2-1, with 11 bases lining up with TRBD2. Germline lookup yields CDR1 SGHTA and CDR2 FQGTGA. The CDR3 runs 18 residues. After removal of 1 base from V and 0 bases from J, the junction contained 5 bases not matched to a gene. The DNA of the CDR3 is TGTGCCAGCAGCTTAAGAGGGACTAGCGGTTTCTCCTACAATGAGCAGTTCTTC. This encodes CASSLRGTSGFSYNEQFF.

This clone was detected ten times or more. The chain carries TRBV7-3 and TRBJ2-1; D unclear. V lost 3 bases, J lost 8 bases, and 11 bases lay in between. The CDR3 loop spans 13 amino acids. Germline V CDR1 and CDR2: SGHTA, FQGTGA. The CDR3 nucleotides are TGTGCCAGCAGCTTTTACTCCAGATATGAGCAGTTCTTC. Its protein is CASSFYSRYEQFF.

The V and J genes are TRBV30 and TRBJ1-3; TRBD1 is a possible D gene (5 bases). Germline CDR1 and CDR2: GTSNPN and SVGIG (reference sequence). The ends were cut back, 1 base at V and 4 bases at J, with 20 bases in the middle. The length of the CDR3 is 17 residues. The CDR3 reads CAWSGLGQGYSGNTIYF. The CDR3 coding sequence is TGTGCCTGGAGTGGATTGGGTCAGGGTTACTCGGGAAACACCATATATTTT.

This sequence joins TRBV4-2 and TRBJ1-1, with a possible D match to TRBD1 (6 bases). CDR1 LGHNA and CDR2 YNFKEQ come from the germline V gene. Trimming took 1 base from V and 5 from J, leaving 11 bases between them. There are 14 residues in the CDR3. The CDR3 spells CASSQAQGKTEAFF. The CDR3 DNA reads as TGTGCCAGCAGCCAAGCACAGGGTAAGACTGAAGCTTTCTTT.

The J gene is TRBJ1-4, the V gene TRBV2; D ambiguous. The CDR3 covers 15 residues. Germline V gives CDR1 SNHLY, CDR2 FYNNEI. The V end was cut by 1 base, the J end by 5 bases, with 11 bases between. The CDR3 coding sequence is TGTGCCAGCAGTGAAGAGGATAGGAGGAATGAAAAACTGTTTTTT. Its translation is CASSEEDRRNEKLFF.